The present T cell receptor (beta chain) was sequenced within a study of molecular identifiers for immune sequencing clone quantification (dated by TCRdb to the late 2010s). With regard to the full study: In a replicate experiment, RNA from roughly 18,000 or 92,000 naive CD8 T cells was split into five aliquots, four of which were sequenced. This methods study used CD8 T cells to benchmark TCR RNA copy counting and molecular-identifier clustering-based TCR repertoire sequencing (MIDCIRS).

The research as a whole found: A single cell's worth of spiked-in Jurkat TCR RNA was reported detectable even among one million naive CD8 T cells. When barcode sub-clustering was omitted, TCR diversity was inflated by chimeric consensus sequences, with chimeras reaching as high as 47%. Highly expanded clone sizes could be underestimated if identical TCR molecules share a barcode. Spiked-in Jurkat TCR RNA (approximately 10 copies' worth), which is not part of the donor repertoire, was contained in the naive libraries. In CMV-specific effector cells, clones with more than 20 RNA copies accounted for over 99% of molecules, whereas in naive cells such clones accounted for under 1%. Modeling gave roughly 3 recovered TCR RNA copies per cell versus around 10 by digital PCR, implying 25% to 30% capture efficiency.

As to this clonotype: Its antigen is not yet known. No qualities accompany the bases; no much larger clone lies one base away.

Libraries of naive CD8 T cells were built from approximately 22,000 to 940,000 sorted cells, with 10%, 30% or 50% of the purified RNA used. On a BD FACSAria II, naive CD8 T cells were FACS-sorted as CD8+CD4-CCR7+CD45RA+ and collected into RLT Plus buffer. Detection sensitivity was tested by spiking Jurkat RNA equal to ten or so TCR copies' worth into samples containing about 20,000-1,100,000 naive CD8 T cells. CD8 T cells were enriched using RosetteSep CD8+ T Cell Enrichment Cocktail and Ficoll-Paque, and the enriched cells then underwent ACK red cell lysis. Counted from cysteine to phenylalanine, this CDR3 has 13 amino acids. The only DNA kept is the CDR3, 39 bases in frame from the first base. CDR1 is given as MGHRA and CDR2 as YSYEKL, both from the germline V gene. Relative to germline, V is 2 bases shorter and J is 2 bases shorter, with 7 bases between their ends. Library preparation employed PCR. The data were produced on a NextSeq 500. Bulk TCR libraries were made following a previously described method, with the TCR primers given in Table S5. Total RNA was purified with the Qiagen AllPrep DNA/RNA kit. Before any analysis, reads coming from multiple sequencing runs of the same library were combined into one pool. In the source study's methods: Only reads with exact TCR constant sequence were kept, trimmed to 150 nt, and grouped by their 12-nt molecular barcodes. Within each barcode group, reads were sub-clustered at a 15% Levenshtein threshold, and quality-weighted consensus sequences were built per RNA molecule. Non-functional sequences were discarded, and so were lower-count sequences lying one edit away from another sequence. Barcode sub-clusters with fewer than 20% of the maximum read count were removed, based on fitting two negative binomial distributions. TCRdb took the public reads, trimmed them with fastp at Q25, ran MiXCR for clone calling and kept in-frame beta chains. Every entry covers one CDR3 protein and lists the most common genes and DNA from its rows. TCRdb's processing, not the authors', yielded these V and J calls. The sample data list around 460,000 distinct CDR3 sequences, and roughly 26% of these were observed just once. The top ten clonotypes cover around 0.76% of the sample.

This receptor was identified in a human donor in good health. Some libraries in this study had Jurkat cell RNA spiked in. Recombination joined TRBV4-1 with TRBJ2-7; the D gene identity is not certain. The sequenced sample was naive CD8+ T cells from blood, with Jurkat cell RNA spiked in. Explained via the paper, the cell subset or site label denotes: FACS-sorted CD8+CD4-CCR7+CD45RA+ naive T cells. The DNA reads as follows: TGCGCCAGCAGCCAACTCTTGACCTACGAGCAGTACTTC. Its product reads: CASSQLLTYEQYF.